Below, one T cell receptor beta chain is given with its context. The CDR3 consists of 20 residues. The V segment lost 0 bases and the J segment 0 bases; nucleotides outside the gene matches: 14. Germline CDR1 DFQATT, CDR2 SNEGSKA (reference sequence). This specimen belongs to a study of T-cell reconstitution after alpha-beta-depleted transplantation in children. Preparation of the TCRbeta library used unique molecular identifiers. TCRdb passed the PCR reads through MiXCR, listing each CDR3 protein once. The data show roughly 220,000 distinct CDR3 sequences, 12% seen once. This chain connects TRBV20-1 to TRBJ2-1, with 10 bases matching TRBD2. The receptor was isolated from a human donor who donated a stem cell graft to a child with acute lymphoblastic leukemia. This material consisted of PBMCs from the stem cell graft donor, taken from the stem cell graft. This CDR3 is CSARDHSGRRPNSSYNEQFF. The DNA for the CDR3 is TGCAGTGCTAGAGACCATAGCGGGAGGCGCCCGAACAGCTCCTACAATGAGCAGTTCTTC.